The 22 T cell receptor beta chains below all came from one sample that was sequenced in a study of T cells in Graves' hyperthyroidism and ophthalmopathy. The TCR beta CDR3 regions underwent amplification using RNA transcripts as the source. The HTBI primer set drove a first-round RT-PCR of the TCR CDR3. TCRdb re-analysed the multiplex PCR reads in MiXCR, keeping a single row per CDR3 protein. The sample lists approximately 330,000 distinct CDR3 sequences, around a fifth occurring once. The sequenced material came from blood. These receptors all come from a woman in her forties or fifties with Graves' hyperthyroidism.

At least ten counts were recorded for this clonotype. The rearrangement joins TRBV28 to TRBJ2-1; tentative D call: TRBD1 (8 bases). Germline assignment: CDR1 MDHEN and CDR2 SYDVKM. The CDR3 spans 15 residues. Trimming took 2 bases from V and 7 from J, leaving 15 bases between them. The chain's CDR3 is CASSLGTGGGNEQFF. CDR3 nucleotide sequence: TGTGCCAGCAGTTTAGGAACAGGGGGAGGGAATGAGCAGTTCTTC.

In this sample, this clonotype turned up many times. The chain links TRBV28 to TRBJ2-5; possibly TRBD1 or TRBD2 for D (5 bases each). V was clipped by 6 bases and J by 5 bases, with 13 bases between them. This CDR3 contains 13 residues. Germline CDR1 MDHEN, CDR2 SYDVKM. CDR3 nucleotide sequence: TGTGCCAGCAGACCGACCGGGACCGAGACCCAGTACTTC. Translated, it gives CASRPTGTETQYF.

This clonotype was picked up many times. In DNA, the CDR3 is TGCAGTGCTGAGACTAGCCTGGGGGTCAAAAACATTCAGTACTTC. Its protein is CSAETSLGVKNIQYF. The chain carries TRBV20-1 and TRBJ2-4; the match to TRBD2 covers 7 bases. After removal of 5 bases from V and 3 bases from J, the junction contained 10 bases not matched to a gene. CDR1 is DFQATT, CDR2 SNEGSKA, per germline (reference sequence). The CDR3 has 15 amino acids.

This rearrangement joins TRBV27 to TRBJ2-2, with no clear D. The CDR3 is 14 amino acids. Germline V gene sequence: CDR1 MNHEY, CDR2 SMNVEV (reference sequence). V was clipped by 5 bases and J by 4 bases, with 11 bases between them. DNA for the CDR3: TGTGCCAGCAGTCCTTCTAGAGTCACCGGGGAGCTGTTTTTT. Amino acids: CASSPSRVTGELFF.

Many counts were recorded for this clonotype. The chain links TRBV5-1 to TRBJ2-5, with D perhaps matching TRBD1 (6 bases). The CDR3 loop spans 14 amino acids. The germline V and J ends were trimmed by 3 bases and 1 base, with 10 bases remaining between them. Germline V gene lookup returns CDR1 SGHRS and CDR2 YFSETQ. Here the CDR3 reads CASSYLDSQETQYF. The CDR3 nucleotides are TGCGCCAGCAGCTACTTGGACAGCCAAGAGACCCAGTACTTC. The variable domain in full, completed from reference TRBV5-1 and TRBJ2-5, reads KAGVTQTPRYLIKTRGQQVTLSCSPISGHRSVSWYQQTPGQGLQFLFEYFSETQRNKGNFPGRFSGRQFSNSRSEMNVSTLELGDSALYLCASSYLDSQETQYFGPGTRLLVL.

This sequence joins TRBV5-1 and TRBJ2-6; D possibly corresponds to TRBD1 (5 bases). Trimming cost V 4 bases and J 1 base, with 15 bases left between them. The V gene's germline CDR1 is SGHRS and CDR2 YFSETQ. This CDR3 region has 17 residues. CDR3 in amino acids: CASSPKYQGSGANVLTF. The CDR3 bases are TGCGCCAGCAGCCCAAAGTATCAGGGATCTGGGGCCAACGTCCTGACTTTC.

This chain connects TRBV4-1 to TRBJ2-7; D might be TRBD1 (5 bases). This CDR3 region has 16 residues. Trimming removed 4 bases from V and 1 base from J, with 17 bases in between. Looked up from germline, CDR1 is MGHRA and CDR2 is YSYEKL. The DNA of the CDR3 is TGCGCCAGCAGCCCCCTCGGTGTAGACAGTTCCTACGAGCAGTACTTC. Protein: CASSPLGVDSSYEQYF.

The sample holds many counts of this clonotype. The chain couples TRBV30 to TRBJ1-5, with TRBD1 as a possible D gene (6 bases). Between the trimmed V and J ends, which lost 0 bases and 2 bases, there was a span of 11 bases. CDR3 size: 15 residues. Germline V lookup: CDR1 GTSNPN, CDR2 SVGIG (reference sequence). The CDR3 reads CAWSVGGRGNQPQHF. The CDR3 region has the DNA TGTGCCTGGAGTGTAGGGGGTAGGGGCAATCAGCCCCAGCATTTT.

This clonotype came up many times. The chain couples TRBV28 to TRBJ2-2; TRBD2 matches 11 bases. CDR3 length: 17 amino acids. The V and J ends lost 4 bases and 7 bases, in that order; junction bases with no gene match: 11. Germline CDR1 is MDHEN and CDR2 is SYDVKM. Here the CDR3 reads CASSSPDSGGAGGELFF. CDR3 coding DNA: TGTGCCAGCAGTTCTCCCGATAGCGGGGGGGCAGGCGGGGAGCTGTTTTTT.

The chain couples TRBV24-1 to TRBJ2-5; D might be TRBD2 (5 bases). This CDR3 comprises 13 residues. Germline CDR1 is KGHDR and CDR2 is SFDVKD. Trimming removed 1 base at V and 4 bases at J, with 6 bases between. Here the CDR3 reads CATSDLEGETQYF. The CDR3 DNA is TGTGCCACCAGTGATTTAGAGGGAGAGACCCAGTACTTC.

A remark on this clonotype: This clone may be a read error of a much larger clone one base away. The chain recombines TRBV2 with TRBJ2-3; 7 nucleotides match TRBD1. The ends lost 11 bases at V and 4 bases at J; junction bases unmatched: 6. The CDR3 consists of 12 residues. Germline V CDR1 and CDR2: SNHLY, FYNNEI. CDR3 loop: CAGTGEADTQYF. The CDR3 region has the DNA TGTGCCGGCACAGGGGAAGCAGATACGCAGTATTTT.

This chain connects TRBV28 to TRBJ1-2; D possibly corresponds to TRBD1 (6 bases). Germline assignment: CDR1 MDHEN and CDR2 SYDVKM. The CDR3 runs 18 residues. Trimming removed 5 bases at V and 4 bases at J, with 26 bases between. CDR3 DNA: TGTGCCAGCAGTAACGGGGGGGTTCGGACAGTTACCCCCTATGGCTACACCTTC. Its translation is CASSNGGVRTVTPYGYTF.

This clonotype was detected ten times or more. The J gene is TRBJ2-3, the V gene TRBV11-3, with TRBD2 identical over 12 bases. The CDR3 contains 16 residues. CDR1 is SGHNT, CDR2 YENEEA, per germline. The V segment lost 5 bases and the J segment 1 base; nucleotides outside the gene matches: 4. The CDR3 bases are TGTGCCAGCAGCCCGCGACTAGCGGGGGGCACAGATACGCAGTATTTT. Translating gives CASSPRLAGGTDTQYF.

This clonotype was seen at least ten times. The J gene is TRBJ2-3, the V gene TRBV30, with D tentatively TRBD1 or TRBD2 (6 bases each). Trimming stripped 6 bases from V and 5 bases from J, with 15 bases between. This CDR3 contains 13 residues. The germline V gene encodes CDR1 GTSNPN and CDR2 SVGIG (reference sequence). This chain's CDR3 is CACTQGRRDTQYF. CDR3 in DNA: TGTGCCTGCACGCAGGGGAGGAGAGATACGCAGTATTTT.

This clonotype was counted at least ten times. The V and J genes are TRBV18 and TRBJ1-1, with TRBD1 identical over 7 bases. The CDR3 covers 16 residues. Germline lookup yields CDR1 KGHSH and CDR2 LQKENI. The V segment lost 2 bases and the J segment 0 bases; nucleotides outside the gene matches: 6. The CDR3 DNA reads as TGTGCCAGCTCACCAGGGGGGGGACAGATGAACACTGAAGCTTTCTTT. It translates to CASSPGGGQMNTEAFF.

V usage is TRBV5-6 and J usage is TRBJ1-2, with a weak D call TRBD1 (6 bases). V was trimmed by 0 bases and J by 3 bases, leaving 12 bases between them. CDR1 and CDR2 (germline): SGHDT, YYEEEE. This CDR3 region has 15 residues. DNA for the CDR3: TGTGCCAGCAGCTTGGGGACAGCTCTCGACTATGGCTACACCTTC. It yields the protein CASSLGTALDYGYTF.

This clonotype was counted ten times or more. The V call is TRBV18, the J call TRBJ2-1; TRBD2 agrees at 10 bases. CDR3 length: 16 residues. Germline assignment: CDR1 KGHSH and CDR2 LQKENI. V shed 2 bases, J shed 7 bases, and the junction held 8 bases outside the gene matches. DNA for the CDR3: TGTGCCAGCTCACCAAGCGGGGGGGTGTTTTTTAATGAGCAGTTCTTC. This gives the protein CASSPSGGVFFNEQFF.

The chain carries TRBV27 and TRBJ2-7; D gene ambiguous. Germline assignment: CDR1 MNHEY and CDR2 SMNVEV (reference sequence). The CDR3 has 15 residues. V was pared by 0 bases and J by 4 bases, with 13 bases between. The CDR3, as DNA: TGTGCCAGCAGTTTATCTGGGTCCTACCTTTACGAGCAGTACTTC. This sequence encodes CASSLSGSYLYEQYF.

The V call is TRBV5-4, the J call TRBJ2-3, with D possibly being TRBD1 (6 bases). From germline, CDR1 is SGHNT and CDR2 YYREEE (reference sequence). The CDR3 runs 15 residues. With 3 bases removed from V and 3 bases from J, the gap between germline ends came to 14 bases. The CDR3 sequence is CASSSSGGPTDTQYF. In DNA form, the CDR3 reads TGTGCCAGCAGCTCCAGTGGGGGCCCAACAGATACGCAGTATTTT.

This clonotype came up a few times. At one of its ends the junction is not consistent with the germline gene, which may arise from a read error. The chain carries TRBV6-1 and TRBJ2-5, with D possibly being TRBD2 (6 bases). This CDR3 contains 14 residues. Germline CDR1 is MNHNS and CDR2 is SASEGT. The CDR3 DNA reads TGTGCCAGCAGCGAAGGAGGGAAGAAGGAGACCCAGTACTTC. Translation gives CASSEGGKKETQYF.

V usage is TRBV20-1 and J usage is TRBJ2-5; a possible D gene is TRBD2 (6 bases). Germline CDR1 and CDR2: DFQATT and SNEGSKA (reference sequence). This CDR3 spans 11 amino acids. The V end was cut by 5 bases, the J end by 7 bases, with 11 bases between. In DNA, the CDR3 is TGCAGTGCTCCGCGGGGAGGGACCCAGTACTTC. It is translated as CSAPRGGTQYF.

This clonotype was observed once. The V gene is TRBV2, the J gene TRBJ1-1; D not certain. This CDR3 has 11 amino acids. The V gene's germline CDR1 is SNHLY and CDR2 FYNNEI. V was shortened by 1 base and J by 14 bases, with 11 bases between the two germline ends. CDR3 in amino acids: CASSEVEARFF. The DNA of the CDR3 is TGTGCCAGCAGTGAAGTCGAGGCCCGGTTCTTT.